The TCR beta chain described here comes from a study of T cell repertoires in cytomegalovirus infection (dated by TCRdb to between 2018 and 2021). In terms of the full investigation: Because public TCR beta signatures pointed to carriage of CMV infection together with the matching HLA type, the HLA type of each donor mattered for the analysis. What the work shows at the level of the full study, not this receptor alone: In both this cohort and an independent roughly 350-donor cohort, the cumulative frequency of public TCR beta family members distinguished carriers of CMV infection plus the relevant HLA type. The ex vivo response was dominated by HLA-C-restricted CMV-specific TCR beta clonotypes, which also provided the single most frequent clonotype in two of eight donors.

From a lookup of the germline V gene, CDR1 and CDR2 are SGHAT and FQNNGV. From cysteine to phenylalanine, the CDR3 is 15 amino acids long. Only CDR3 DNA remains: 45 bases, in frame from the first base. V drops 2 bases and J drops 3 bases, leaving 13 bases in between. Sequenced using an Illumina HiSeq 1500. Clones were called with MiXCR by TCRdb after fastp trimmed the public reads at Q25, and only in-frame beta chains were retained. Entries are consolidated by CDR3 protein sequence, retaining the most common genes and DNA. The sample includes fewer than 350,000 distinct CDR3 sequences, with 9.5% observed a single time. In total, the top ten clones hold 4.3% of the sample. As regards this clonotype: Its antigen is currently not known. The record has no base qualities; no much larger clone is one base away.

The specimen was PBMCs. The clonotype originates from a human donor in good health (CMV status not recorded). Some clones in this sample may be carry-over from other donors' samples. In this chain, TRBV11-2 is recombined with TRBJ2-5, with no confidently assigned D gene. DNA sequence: TGTGCCAGCAGCTTATGGGCAGGCGAAAAAGAGACCCAGTACTTC. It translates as CASSLWAGEKETQYF.